These T cell receptor beta chains were read from a single sample in a study of human T cells and chemical hapten exposure. MiXCR was run by TCRdb on the 5' RACE reads, yielding one entry per CDR3 protein. The sample records around 100,000 distinct CDR3 sequences, more than 15% being singletons. These receptors originate from a human donor in good health. CDR3s include the opening cysteine and the closing phenylalanine or tryptophan. The order of the fields is J gene, clone size, V gene, D gene, CDR3 protein, CDR3 DNA. D genes are given only for firm matches. Clone size is given for some rows only: seen once, a few or many times, or a class if the clone is expanded.

TRBJ2-6,few,TRBV19,TRBD1,CASTPGGAGANVLTF,TGTGCCAGTACCCCAGGGGGCGCTGGGGCCAACGTCCTGACTTTC
TRBJ1-5,few,TRBV6-4,TRBD1,CASRGGGTDRSNQPQHF,TGTGCCAGCAGAGGGGGGGGGACAGACCGTAGCAATCAGCCCCAGCATTTT
TRBJ2-6,few,TRBV6-5,TRBD1,CASSTPPGQGASSGANVLTF,TGTGCCAGCAGCACCCCCCCCGGACAGGGGGCGAGCTCTGGGGCCAACGTCCTGACTTTC
TRBJ1-1,NA,TRBV28,NA,CASTPRGLEAFF,TGTGCCAGCACCCCGCGGGGACTTGAAGCTTTCTTT
TRBJ2-3,NA,TRBV6-6,TRBD2,CASSLGLAGASTDTQYF,TGTGCCAGCAGCTTAGGACTAGCGGGAGCTAGCACAGATACGCAGTATTTT
TRBJ2-6,NA,TRBV19,TRBD1,CASTRQGALGSGANVLTF,TGTGCCAGTACAAGGCAGGGGGCGCTCGGCTCCGGGGCCAACGTCCTGACTTTC
TRBJ1-2,few,TRBV4-1,TRBD1,CASSQDGTERGYTF,TGCGCCAGCAGCCAAGACGGGACAGAGAGGGGCTACACCTTC
TRBJ2-7,few,TRBV24-1,NA,CATSGPAWGTYEQYF,TGTGCCACCAGTGGCCCAGCGTGGGGCACCTACGAGCAGTACTTC
TRBJ2-5,once,TRBV12-3/TRBV12-4,TRBD1,CASSNLQGAGGETQYF,TGTGCCAGCAGTAACCTACAGGGGGCTGGGGGTGAGACCCAGTACTTC
TRBJ2-3,few,TRBV10-1,NA,CASSSQVAGTDTQYF,TGCGCCAGCAGCTCCCAGGTCGCGGGCACAGATACGCAGTATTTT
TRBJ2-5,NA,TRBV11-1,NA,CASSPTAETQYF,TGTGCCAGCAGCCCCACCGCAGAGACCCAGTACTTC
TRBJ2-3,NA,TRBV27,TRBD2,CASSLGLAGGPLTQYF,TGTGCCAGCAGTTTAGGGCTAGCGGGAGGGCCACTTACGCAGTATTTT
TRBJ2-7,few,TRBV13,NA,CASSLTGRNSYEQYF,TGTGCCAGCAGCTTAACGGGCAGAAACTCCTACGAGCAGTACTTC
TRBJ2-6,NA,TRBV28,NA,CAALGAADSGANVLTF,TGTGCCGCTTTGGGCGCGGCGGACTCTGGGGCCAACGTCCTGACTTTC
TRBJ2-1,few,TRBV6-1,TRBD2,CASSGGGPGTSAFNEQFF,TGTGCCAGCAGTGGCGGGGGGCCCGGGACTAGCGCATTCAATGAGCAGTTCTTC
TRBJ2-3,few,TRBV12-3/TRBV12-4,NA,CASSLWTLSDTQYF,TGTGCCAGCAGTTTATGGACGTTGTCAGATACGCAGTATTTT
TRBJ2-7,NA,TRBV29-1,NA,CSVGTLLADEQYF,TGCAGCGTTGGTACCCTACTAGCCGACGAGCAGTACTTC
TRBJ1-1,many,TRBV27,NA,CASQSGYGLPEAFF,TGTGCCAGTCAATCAGGGTATGGACTTCCTGAAGCTTTCTTT
TRBJ2-2,NA,TRBV9,TRBD1,CASTPAMVTGAGELFF,TGTGCCAGCACCCCGGCTATGGTCACAGGGGCCGGGGAGCTGTTTTTT
TRBJ1-5,few,TRBV12-3/TRBV12-4,TRBD1,CASSRTGGRNQPQHF,TGTGCCAGCAGTCGGACAGGGGGCCGCAATCAGCCCCAGCATTTT
TRBJ2-3,NA,TRBV28,TRBD1,CASSFRTGRMDTQYF,TGTGCCAGCAGTTTCCGGACAGGGCGCATGGATACGCAGTATTTT
TRBJ1-1,few,TRBV6-5,NA,CASRPGQEAFF,TGTGCCAGCAGGCCGGGACAAGAAGCTTTCTTT
TRBJ1-1,few,TRBV7-3,NA,CASSLVQNTEAFF,TGTGCCAGCAGCTTGGTCCAGAACACTGAAGCTTTCTTT
TRBJ2-7,few,TRBV7-9,NA,CASSFSTEQYF,TGTGCCAGCAGCTTCAGTACCGAGCAGTACTTC
TRBJ2-7,few,TRBV29-1,NA,CSVESRKGNFEQYF,TGCAGCGTTGAATCCAGAAAGGGGAATTTCGAGCAGTACTTC
TRBJ2-3,few,TRBV5-1,TRBD1,CASRDRGAGTQYF,TGCGCCAGCAGGGACAGGGGAGCCGGAACGCAGTATTTT
TRBJ2-3,few,TRBV7-9,NA,CASSLASPGTDTQYF,TGTGCCAGCAGCTTAGCCTCCCCCGGCACAGATACGCAGTATTTT
TRBJ1-6,NA,TRBV29-1,TRBD1,CSIRTGNNSPLHF,TGCAGCATACGGACAGGGAACAATTCACCCCTCCACTTT
TRBJ1-1,NA,TRBV6-1,NA,CASSEVLGRERDTEAFF,TGTGCCAGCAGTGAAGTTCTAGGGCGTGAAAGGGACACTGAAGCTTTCTTT
TRBJ1-1,NA,TRBV7-8,NA,CASSLGRAGNTEAFF,TGTGCCAGCAGCTTAGGTAGAGCCGGGAACACTGAAGCTTTCTTT
TRBJ1-5,few,TRBV11-2,NA,CASSHREGQPQHF,TGTGCCAGCAGCCACAGGGAGGGCCAGCCCCAGCATTTT
TRBJ2-5,NA,TRBV7-2,TRBD1,CASSLAGTGVQETQYF,TGTGCCAGCAGCTTAGCTGGGACAGGGGTACAAGAGACCCAGTACTTC
TRBJ1-1,few,TRBV7-9,NA,CASSLTGVNTEAFF,TGTGCCAGCAGCTTGACGGGGGTAAACACTGAAGCTTTCTTT
TRBJ2-2,NA,TRBV3-1,TRBD1,CASSQQGAMNTGELFF,TGTGCCAGCAGCCAACAGGGGGCTATGAACACCGGGGAGCTGTTTTTT
TRBJ1-2,few,TRBV12-3/TRBV12-4,NA,CASSPQDYGYTF,TGTGCCAGCAGCCCCCAGGACTATGGCTACACCTTC
TRBJ2-5,NA,TRBV3-1,NA,CASSQDLHPLETQYF,TGTGCCAGCAGCCAAGATTTGCATCCCTTAGAGACCCAGTACTTC
TRBJ1-4,NA,TRBV20-1,TRBD1,CSARTGAENEKLFF,TGCAGTGCTAGAACAGGGGCAGAAAATGAAAAACTGTTTTTT
TRBJ1-4,NA,TRBV6-5,NA,CASSLYRATNEKLFF,TGTGCCAGCAGTTTGTACAGGGCAACTAATGAAAAACTGTTTTTT
TRBJ2-5,few,TRBV30,TRBD2,CAWSVRGGRETQYF,TGTGCCTGGAGTGTACGGGGAGGGAGGGAGACCCAGTACTTC
TRBJ1-5,NA,TRBV2,TRBD1,CASSLTGVQPQHF,TGTGCCAGCAGTTTAACAGGGGTTCAGCCCCAGCATTTT
TRBJ2-3,few,TRBV27,TRBD2,CASRKSGRASTDTQYF,TGTGCCAGCAGGAAAAGCGGGAGGGCCAGCACAGATACGCAGTATTTT
TRBJ2-3,NA,TRBV2,NA,CASRKNPSTDTQYF,TGTGCCAGCAGAAAGAATCCGAGCACAGATACGCAGTATTTT
TRBJ2-7,NA,TRBV11-2,NA,CASSSLGRRGPGTYEQYF,TGTGCCAGCAGCTCACTAGGACGGAGAGGCCCCGGTACCTACGAGCAGTACTTC
TRBJ2-7,few,TRBV5-1,TRBD1,CASSFRQGTSEQYF,TGCGCCAGCAGCTTCAGACAGGGGACCAGCGAGCAGTACTTC
TRBJ2-3,NA,TRBV4-1,TRBD2,CASSFRDYDTDTQYF,TGCGCCAGCAGCTTCCGGGACTACGACACAGATACGCAGTATTTT
TRBJ2-3,NA,TRBV5-1,TRBD2,CASSLPGTSESTDTQYF,TGCGCCAGCAGCTTACCCGGGACTAGCGAAAGCACAGATACGCAGTATTTT
TRBJ1-4,NA,TRBV6-5,NA,CASREGGYLGEKLFF,TGTGCCAGCAGGGAGGGGGGCTATTTAGGGGAAAAACTGTTTTTT
TRBJ2-3,NA,TRBV18,NA,CASSPWARDTQYF,TGTGCCAGCTCCCCCTGGGCTAGAGATACGCAGTATTTT
TRBJ1-2,NA,TRBV30,NA,CAWSVPRTSYGYTF,TGTGCCTGGAGTGTACCCCGCACGTCCTATGGCTACACCTTC
TRBJ2-7,once,TRBV9,NA,CASSVESVDLYEQYF,TGTGCCAGCAGCGTAGAATCAGTGGACCTCTACGAGCAGTACTTC
TRBJ1-5,NA,TRBV28,TRBD1,CASSFRGQLNQPQHF,TGTGCCAGCAGTTTCAGGGGACAGCTCAATCAGCCCCAGCATTTT
TRBJ1-6,NA,TRBV20-1,NA,CSARPSGNSPLHF,TGCAGTGCTAGGCCCTCAGGGAATTCACCCCTCCACTTT
TRBJ1-6,few,TRBV15,NA,CATSSAQVNSPLHF,TGTGCCACCAGCAGCGCCCAGGTTAATTCACCCCTCCACTTT
TRBJ2-1,NA,TRBV29-1,NA,CSVDRAGTYNEQFF,TGCAGCGTTGACAGGGCAGGGACTTACAATGAGCAGTTCTTC
TRBJ2-1,few,TRBV11-2,TRBD1,CASSPGTGTGRGQFF,TGTGCCAGCAGCCCCGGGACCGGGACAGGGAGGGGGCAGTTCTTC
TRBJ2-7,NA,TRBV28,NA,CASGPPYEQYF,TGTGCCAGCGGGCCTCCCTACGAGCAGTACTTC
TRBJ1-5,few,TRBV7-2,NA,CASSYRPRRSAQHF,TGTGCCAGCAGCTATCGGCCCCGACGGTCGGCCCAGCATTTT
TRBJ1-1,NA,TRBV28,NA,CASSPTAPPMNTEAFF,TGTGCCAGCAGTCCCACGGCACCCCCTATGAACACTGAAGCTTTCTTT
TRBJ2-3,few,TRBV19,NA,CASSILVFSSTDTQYF,TGTGCCAGTAGTATCCTGGTCTTCTCTAGCACAGATACGCAGTATTTT
TRBJ2-7,NA,TRBV3-1,NA,CASSQDGTNYEQYF,TGTGCCAGCAGCCAAGATGGTACCAACTACGAGCAGTACTTC